The source of this T cell receptor (beta chain) is a study of cytomegalovirus exposure and HLA in healthy donors. Turning to the study itself: Some 90 million unique TCRs from HLA-typed donors were held in an early data release. Of a few hundred genotyped donors, about 80% clustered with self-reported Caucasian donors.

PCR amplification relied on 60 Vbeta primers (plus 13 Jbeta primers). Sequencing used immunoSEQ multiplex PCR; TCRdb keeps in-frame clones, though not all of them. The sample lists 110,000 or so clones; around three quarters were seen once. This clone was detected only once. This receptor was taken from a woman aged 50 to 60 in good health and CMV-seropositive. The sample was PBMCs.

The CDR3 nucleotides are TGTGCCAGCAGCTTTGGAGGGCTCCAACCCAACTATGGCTACACCTTC. This encodes CASSFGGLQPNYGYTF. V usage is TRBV5-6 and J usage is TRBJ1-2, with D uncertain. The CDR3 sequence is 16 residues long. V dropped 2 bases and J dropped 2 bases, with 16 bases sitting between them. Germline values: CDR1 SGHDT, CDR2 YYEEEE.